This is a list of T cell receptor beta chains from one sample in a study of molecular identifiers for immune sequencing clone quantification. TCRdb re-analysed the PCR reads in MiXCR, keeping a single row per CDR3 protein. The table has hundreds of thousands of distinct CDR3 sequences, about 21% seen once; the top ten hold over 0.7%. The sequenced sample was naive CD8+ T cells from blood, with Jurkat cell RNA spiked in. Receptors originate from a human donor in good health. Some libraries in this study had Jurkat cell RNA spiked in. Both conserved end residues are part of each CDR3. Each record gives: V gene, clone size, D gene, CDR3 length, J gene, CDR3 DNA, CDR3 protein. The D gene is left open where the match is weak. Some rows mark clone size as missing; the rest say once, few, many or name a class of expanded clone.

>TRBV19|many|.|18|TRBJ2-7
TGTGCCAGTATCCTAGTATTGGTGGGAGGACTATTGGTCTACGAGCAGTACTTC
CASILVLVGGLLVYEQYF
>TRBV7-2|many|.|15|TRBJ2-5
TGTGCCAGCAGCTTAGGAGGGGGAATCCAAGAGACCCAGTACTTC
CASSLGGGIQETQYF
>TRBV7-9|few|TRBD1|14|TRBJ2-3
TGTGCCAGCAGCTTGGACAGGGAGGCAGATACGCAGTATTTT
CASSLDREADTQYF
>TRBV19|.|.|13|TRBJ1-5
TGTGCCACCGGGACACTTAGCAATCAGCCCCAGCATTTT
CATGTLSNQPQHF
>TRBV29-1|many|TRBD2|14|TRBJ2-1
TGCAGCGTTGAGGGACTAGCGGAATACAATGAGCAGTTCTTC
CSVEGLAEYNEQFF
>TRBV23-1|many|.|15|TRBJ1-5
TGCGCCAGCAGTCAATATAACGGAAGCAATCAGCCCCAGCATTTT
CASSQYNGSNQPQHF
>TRBV29-1|many|.|11|TRBJ1-1
TGCAGCGTTGAAAGGTACACTGAAGCTTTCTTT
CSVERYTEAFF
>TRBV7-9|.|.|16|TRBJ1-2
TGTGCCAGCAGCTCTATACCAGACAGTCCGAACTATGGCCACACCTTC
CASSSIPDSPNYGHTF
>TRBV3-1|.|.|18|TRBJ2-7
TGTGCCAGCAGCTATGGGCCGGGTACCAAACCGACCTACTACGAGCGGTACTTC
CASSYGPGTKPTYYERYF
>TRBV6-2/TRBV6-3|.|.|19|TRBJ1-5
TGTGCCAGCAGTTACGACGCCTTCTCAGTTGGGGCAGGCAATCAGCCCCAGCATTTT
CASSYDAFSVGAGNQPQHF
>TRBV4-1|few|TRBD1|16|TRBJ2-7
TGCGCCAGCAGCCCCCCGGGACAGGGGTACTCCTACGAGCAGTACTTC
CASSPPGQGYSYEQYF
>TRBV23-1|many|.|16|TRBJ2-5
TGCGCCAGCAGGGGAACTTTACGGGGGGCTCATTGGACCCAGTACTTC
CASRGTLRGAHWTQYF
>TRBV30|.|.|16|TRBJ1-3
TGTGCCTGGAGTTCCAGGGCCTTGGTCTCTGGAAACACCATATATTTT
CAWSSRALVSGNTIYF
>TRBV4-2|.|.|14|TRBJ2-2
TGTGCCAGCAGCCTTGACACGAACACCGGGGAGCTGTTTTTT
CASSLDTNTGELFF
>TRBV3-1|many|.|15|TRBJ1-1
TGTGCCAGCAGCCGAGATTGGGGGGCGGACACTGAAGCTTTCTTT
CASSRDWGADTEAFF
>TRBV6-1|few|.|15|TRBJ2-2
TGTGCCAGCAGTGAGAGGCAGGGCCTCACCGGGGAGCTGTTTTTT
CASSERQGLTGELFF
>TRBV12-3/TRBV12-4|.|TRBD2|14|TRBJ2-1
TGTGCCAGCAGTGCGGGACTAGGGGTGGATGAGCAGTTCTTC
CASSAGLGVDEQFF
>TRBV27|many|.|14|TRBJ1-1
TGTGCCAGCAGTTTATGGGGGTTCGACACTGAAGCTTTCTTT
CASSLWGFDTEAFF
>TRBV20-1|many|TRBD2|15|TRBJ2-7
TGCAGTGCCTATTCCCTCAGCGGGGGGGCCTACGAGCAGTACTTC
CSAYSLSGGAYEQYF
>TRBV9|.|TRBD2|15|TRBJ2-1
TGTGCCAGCAGCGTAGATGGGACTACCTACAATGAGCAGTTCTTC
CASSVDGTTYNEQFF
>TRBV2|many|.|15|TRBJ1-1
TGTGCCAGCAGTCTACCACAGGGAGTGAACACTGAAGCTTTCTTT
CASSLPQGVNTEAFF
>TRBV30|.|.|15|TRBJ1-4
TGTGCCTGGAGTTTCATGACAGGTCATGATGAAAAACTGTTTTTT
CAWSFMTGHDEKLFF
>TRBV30|few|TRBD2|16|TRBJ2-3
TGTGCCTGGAGTGTAATCCGCGGGAGCCTCACAGATACGCAGTATTTT
CAWSVIRGSLTDTQYF
>TRBV6-2/TRBV6-3|.|TRBD2|16|TRBJ2-7
TGTGCCAGCAGTATTACGGCTACGGGAGGGACCTACGAGCAGTACTTC
CASSITATGGTYEQYF
>TRBV7-9|many|TRBD1|13|TRBJ1-4
TGTGCCACCCGGACAGGCGTCGGTGAAAAACTGTTTTTT
CATRTGVGEKLFF
>TRBV10-2|.|.|15|TRBJ2-5
TGCGCCAGCAGTGAGTCCCGGGACCCCCATGAGACCCAGTACTTC
CASSESRDPHETQYF
>TRBV4-1|many|.|17|TRBJ1-4
TGCGCCAGCAGCCAAGTCGAGACAGACGCAACTAATGAAAAACTGTTTTTT
CASSQVETDATNEKLFF
>TRBV12-3/TRBV12-4|many|.|14|TRBJ2-3
TGTGCCAGCAGTGGACTGGGGGGCCCAGATACGCAGTATTTT
CASSGLGGPDTQYF